The rows below give T cell receptor beta chains drawn from one sample of a study of blood T cell repertoires in COVID-19. The assay was immunoSEQ multiplex PCR, and TCRdb's table has in-frame clones only and misses some. The sample carries some 190,000 clones, 70% to 85% recorded once. The specimen was peripheral blood. Every receptor here comes from a woman in her forties or fifties with acute or convalescent COVID-19. CDR3s include the opening cysteine and the closing phenylalanine or tryptophan. D genes are given only for firm matches. Not every row has a clone size; where given, it reads once, few, many or a size class.

size: few; J: TRBJ1-2; D: NA; V: TRBV10-2; CDR3: CASSDGGAAYGYTF; DNA: TGCGCCAGCAGTGATGGCGGGGCAGCCTATGGCTACACCTTC
size: NA; J: TRBJ1-1; D: NA; V: TRBV18; CDR3: CASSPDKVSEAFF; DNA: TGTGCCAGCTCACCGGACAAGGTATCTGAAGCTTTCTTT
size: NA; J: TRBJ1-5; D: NA; V: TRBV29-1; CDR3: CSVSEGGNQPQHF; DNA: TGCAGCGTTTCAGAAGGGGGCAATCAGCCCCAGCATTTT
size: NA; J: TRBJ1-1; D: TRBD1; V: TRBV5-5; CDR3: CASSWDSEAFF; DNA: TGTGCCAGCAGCTGGGACAGTGAAGCTTTCTTT
size: NA; J: TRBJ2-7; D: TRBD1; V: TRBV11-3; CDR3: CASSESSGGGLNEQYF; DNA: TGTGCCAGCAGCGAGTCATCAGGGGGCGGTCTGAACGAGCAGTACTTC
size: NA; J: TRBJ2-4; D: TRBD2; V: TRBV2; CDR3: CASSEFSLAGPPRAKNIQYF; DNA: TGTGCCAGCAGTGAATTTTCCCTAGCGGGACCCCCTAGGGCCAAAAACATTCAGTACTTC
size: NA; J: TRBJ1-3; D: NA; V: TRBV28; CDR3: CASVESNSGNTIYF; DNA: TGTGCCAGCGTAGAAAGTAACTCTGGAAACACCATATATTTT
size: NA; J: TRBJ2-3; D: NA; V: TRBV27; CDR3: CASIRGGAPTDTQYF; DNA: TGTGCCAGCATCAGAGGGGGGGCTCCCACAGATACGCAGTATTTT
size: NA; J: TRBJ2-5; D: TRBD2; V: TRBV28; CDR3: CASSFPGLAGGGSETQYF; DNA: TGTGCCAGCAGTTTCCCGGGACTAGCGGGAGGAGGGTCAGAGACCCAGTACTTC
size: NA; J: TRBJ2-5; D: TRBD1; V: TRBV7-2; CDR3: CASSLSSPLTDRWGGTQYF; DNA: TGTGCCAGCAGCTTATCGTCCCCTCTTACGGACAGGTGGGGCGGGACCCAGTACTTC
size: NA; J: TRBJ1-2; D: NA; V: TRBV29-1; CDR3: CSVDAANYGYTF; DNA: TGCAGCGTTGACGCGGCTAACTATGGCTACACCTTC
size: NA; J: TRBJ1-2; D: NA; V: TRBV5-6; CDR3: CASSLVSFRGGGYTF; DNA: TGTGCCAGCAGCTTGGTTAGTTTTCGGGGTGGAGGCTACACCTTC
size: NA; J: TRBJ1-5; D: TRBD1; V: TRBV27; CDR3: CASPNGTGNQPQHF; DNA: TGTGCCAGCCCGAACGGGACAGGAAATCAGCCCCAGCATTTT
size: NA; J: TRBJ2-3; D: NA; V: TRBV11-2; CDR3: CASSAGVRTDTQYF; DNA: TGTGCCAGCAGCGCAGGCGTCCGCACAGATACGCAGTATTTT
size: NA; J: TRBJ2-7; D: NA; V: TRBV6-5; CDR3: CASSSRRGPYEQYF; DNA: TGTGCCAGCAGTTCACGCAGGGGACCCTACGAGCAGTACTTC
size: NA; J: TRBJ1-6; D: NA; V: TRBV7-9; CDR3: CASSLARDSPLHF; DNA: TGTGCCAGCAGCTTAGCTCGAGATTCACCCCTCCACTTT
size: NA; J: TRBJ2-7; D: NA; V: TRBV2; CDR3: CASSEPQGYEQYF; DNA: TGTGCCAGCAGCGAGCCCCAGGGGTACGAGCAGTACTTC
size: NA; J: TRBJ1-6; D: NA; V: TRBV27; CDR3: CAPRVNGKNNNSPLHF; DNA: TGTGCCCCAAGGGTCAACGGGAAAAACAATAATTCACCCCTCCACTTT
size: once; J: TRBJ2-2; D: TRBD2; V: TRBV6-2/TRBV6-3; CDR3: CASSSWREVGTGELFF; DNA: TGTGCCAGCAGTTCATGGCGGGAGGTTGGCACCGGGGAGCTGTTTTTT
size: few; J: TRBJ1-1; D: TRBD1; V: TRBV9; CDR3: CASSVTGGSTEAFF; DNA: TGTGCCAGCAGCGTAACAGGGGGCTCCACTGAAGCTTTCTTT
size: medium-sized; J: TRBJ1-2; D: NA; V: TRBV27; CDR3: CASSLGKGARANYGYTF; DNA: TGTGCCAGCAGTTTAGGGAAGGGCGCGAGGGCTAACTATGGCTACACCTTC
size: NA; J: TRBJ2-2; D: NA; V: TRBV19; CDR3: CASRVDTLNTGELFF; DNA: TGTGCCAGTAGGGTGGACACATTAAACACCGGGGAGCTGTTTTTT
size: NA; J: TRBJ1-1; D: TRBD1; V: TRBV19; CDR3: CASSTLGQGNTEAFF; DNA: TGTGCCAGTAGTACCCTGGGACAGGGGAACACTGAAGCTTTCTTT
size: NA; J: TRBJ2-1; D: TRBD2; V: TRBV5-1; CDR3: CASSAAGGYNEQFF; DNA: TGCGCCAGCAGCGCAGCGGGAGGCTACAATGAGCAGTTCTTC
size: NA; J: TRBJ1-4; D: TRBD1; V: TRBV19; CDR3: CASSPPGQGKEKLFF; DNA: TGTGCCAGTAGTCCCCCGGGACAGGGGAAGGAAAAACTGTTTTTT
size: few; J: TRBJ1-2; D: NA; V: TRBV5-1; CDR3: CASSSTLNYGYTF; DNA: TGCGCCAGCAGCTCGACACTTAACTATGGCTACACCTTC
size: NA; J: TRBJ2-7; D: NA; V: TRBV10-3; CDR3: CAISEFAREGEQYF; DNA: TGTGCCATCAGTGAATTCGCCAGGGAAGGCGAGCAGTACTTC
size: NA; J: TRBJ1-3; D: NA; V: TRBV5-1; CDR3: CASSLDGIDSGNTIYF; DNA: TGCGCCAGCAGTTTAGACGGGATTGATTCTGGAAACACCATATATTTT